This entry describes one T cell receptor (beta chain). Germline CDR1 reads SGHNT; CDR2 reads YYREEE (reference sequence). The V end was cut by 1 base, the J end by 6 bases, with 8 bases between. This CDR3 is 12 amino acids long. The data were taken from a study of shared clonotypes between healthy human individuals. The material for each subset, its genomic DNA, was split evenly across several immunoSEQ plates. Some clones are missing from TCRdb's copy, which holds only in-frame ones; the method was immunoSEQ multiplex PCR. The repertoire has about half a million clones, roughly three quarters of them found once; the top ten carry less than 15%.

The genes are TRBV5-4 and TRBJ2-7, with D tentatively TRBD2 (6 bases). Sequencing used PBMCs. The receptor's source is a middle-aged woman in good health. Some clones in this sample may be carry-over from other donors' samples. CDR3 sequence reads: CASSLKGGEQYF. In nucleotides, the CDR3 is TGTGCCAGCAGCTTGAAGGGAGGCGAGCAGTACTTC. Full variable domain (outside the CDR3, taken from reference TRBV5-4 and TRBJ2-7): ETGVTQSPTHLIKTRGQQVTLRCSSQSGHNTVSWYQQALGQGPQFIFQYYREEENGRGNFPPRFSGLQFPNYSSELNVNALELDDSALYLCASSLKGGEQYFGPGTRLTVT.